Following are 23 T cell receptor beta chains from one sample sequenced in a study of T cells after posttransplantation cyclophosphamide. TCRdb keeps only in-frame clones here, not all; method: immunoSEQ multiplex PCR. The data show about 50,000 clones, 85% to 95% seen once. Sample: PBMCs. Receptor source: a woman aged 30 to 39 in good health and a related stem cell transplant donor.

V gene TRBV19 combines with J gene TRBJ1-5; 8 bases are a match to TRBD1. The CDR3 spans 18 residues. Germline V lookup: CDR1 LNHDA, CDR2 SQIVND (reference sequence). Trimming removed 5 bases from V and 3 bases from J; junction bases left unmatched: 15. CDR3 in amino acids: CASSPSLGGTGDNQPQHF. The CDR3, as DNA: TGTGCCAGTAGTCCCTCTTTAGGTGGGACAGGCGACAATCAGCCCCAGCATTTT.

CDR3 region: CASSAGLVSSGELFF. CDR3 nucleotides: TGTGCCAGCAGTGCGGGACTAGTGTCTTCCGGGGAGCTGTTTTTT. The chain uses TRBV9 and TRBJ2-2; TRBD2 matches at 8 bases. CDR1 and CDR2 (germline): SGDLS, YYNGEE. V lost 5 bases to trimming and J lost 6 bases; unmatched junction nucleotides: 9. The CDR3 has 15 residues.

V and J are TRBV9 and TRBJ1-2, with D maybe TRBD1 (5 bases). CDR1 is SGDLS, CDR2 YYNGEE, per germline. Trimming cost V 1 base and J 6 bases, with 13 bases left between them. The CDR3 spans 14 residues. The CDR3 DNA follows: TGTGCCAGCAGCGTACCTCCTTTGACAGATGGCTACACCTTC. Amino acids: CASSVPPLTDGYTF. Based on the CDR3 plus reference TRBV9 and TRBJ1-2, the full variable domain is DSGVTQTPKHLITATGQRVTLRCSPRSGDLSVYWYQQSLDQGLQFLIQYYNGEERAKGNILERFSAQQFPDLHSELNLSSLELGDSALYFCASSVPPLTDGYTFGSGTRLTVV.

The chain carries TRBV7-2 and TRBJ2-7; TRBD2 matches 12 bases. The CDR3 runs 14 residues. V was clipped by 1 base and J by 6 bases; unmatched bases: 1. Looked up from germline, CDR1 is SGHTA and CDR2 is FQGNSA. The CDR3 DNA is TGTGCCAGCAGCTTAGAACTAGCGGGGGGCGAGCAGTACTTC. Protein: CASSLELAGGEQYF.

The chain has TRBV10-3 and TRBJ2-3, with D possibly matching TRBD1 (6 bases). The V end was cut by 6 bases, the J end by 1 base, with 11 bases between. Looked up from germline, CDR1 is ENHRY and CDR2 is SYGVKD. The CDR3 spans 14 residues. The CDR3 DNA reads TGTGCCATCAGGGGGGCCGGGGGCACAGATACGCAGTATTTT. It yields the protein CAIRGAGGTDTQYF.

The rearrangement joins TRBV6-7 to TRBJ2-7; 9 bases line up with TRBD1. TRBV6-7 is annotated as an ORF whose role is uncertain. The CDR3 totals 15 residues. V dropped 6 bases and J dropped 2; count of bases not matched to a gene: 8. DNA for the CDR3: TGTGCCAGCAGCCGGAGGGGGACAGGGCCCTACGAGCAGTACTTC. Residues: CASSRRGTGPYEQYF.

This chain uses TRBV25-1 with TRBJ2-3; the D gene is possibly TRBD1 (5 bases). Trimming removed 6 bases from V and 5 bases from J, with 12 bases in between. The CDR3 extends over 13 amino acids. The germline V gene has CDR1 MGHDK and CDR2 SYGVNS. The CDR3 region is CASREGALDTQYF. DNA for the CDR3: TGTGCCAGCAGAGAAGGGGCCCTAGATACGCAGTATTTT.

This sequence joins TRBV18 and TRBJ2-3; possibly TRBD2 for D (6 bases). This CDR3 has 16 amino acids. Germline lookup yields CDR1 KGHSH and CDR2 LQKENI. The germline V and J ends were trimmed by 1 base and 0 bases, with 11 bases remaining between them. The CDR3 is CASSPRRGTSTDTQYF. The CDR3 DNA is TGTGCCAGCTCACCACGACGGGGGACTAGCACAGATACGCAGTATTTT.

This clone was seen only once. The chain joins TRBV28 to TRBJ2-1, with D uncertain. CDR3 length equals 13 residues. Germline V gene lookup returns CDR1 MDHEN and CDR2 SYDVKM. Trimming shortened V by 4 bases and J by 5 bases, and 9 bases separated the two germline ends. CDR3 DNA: TGTGCCAGCAGTTCGGCGGTTAACAATGAGCAGTTCTTC. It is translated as CASSSAVNNEQFF.

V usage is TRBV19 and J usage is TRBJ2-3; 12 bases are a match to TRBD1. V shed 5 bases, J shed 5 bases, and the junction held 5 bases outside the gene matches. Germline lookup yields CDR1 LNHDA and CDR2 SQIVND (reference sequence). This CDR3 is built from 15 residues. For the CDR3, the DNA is TGTGCCAGTAGTCCGGGACAGGGGGCGGGAGATACGCAGTATTTT. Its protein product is CASSPGQGAGDTQYF.

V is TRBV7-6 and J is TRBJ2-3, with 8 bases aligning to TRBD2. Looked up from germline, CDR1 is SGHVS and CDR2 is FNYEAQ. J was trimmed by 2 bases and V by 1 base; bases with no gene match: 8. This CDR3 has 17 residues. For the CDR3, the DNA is TGTGCCAGCAGCTTAGAGAACCAGCGGGAGCACACAGATACGCAGTATTTT. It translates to CASSLENQREHTDTQYF.

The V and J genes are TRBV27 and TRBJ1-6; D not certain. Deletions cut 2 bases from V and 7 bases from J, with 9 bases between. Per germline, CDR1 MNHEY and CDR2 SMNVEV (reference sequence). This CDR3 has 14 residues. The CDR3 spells CASSLVHENSPLHF. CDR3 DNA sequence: TGTGCCAGCAGTTTAGTACACGAAAATTCACCCCTCCACTTT.

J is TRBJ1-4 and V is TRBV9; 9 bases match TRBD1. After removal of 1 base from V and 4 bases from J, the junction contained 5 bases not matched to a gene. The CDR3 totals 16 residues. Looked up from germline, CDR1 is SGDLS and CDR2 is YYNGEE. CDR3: CASSVRGTGYNEKLFF. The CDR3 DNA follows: TGTGCCAGCAGCGTAAGAGGGACAGGGTATAATGAAAAACTGTTTTTT.

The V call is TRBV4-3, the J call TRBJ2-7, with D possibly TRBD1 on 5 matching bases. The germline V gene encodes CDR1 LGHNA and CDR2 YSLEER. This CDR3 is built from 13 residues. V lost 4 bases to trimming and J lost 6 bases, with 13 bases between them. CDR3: CASSLGITGEQYF. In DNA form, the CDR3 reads TGCGCCAGCAGCCTAGGCATTACAGGCGAGCAGTACTTC.

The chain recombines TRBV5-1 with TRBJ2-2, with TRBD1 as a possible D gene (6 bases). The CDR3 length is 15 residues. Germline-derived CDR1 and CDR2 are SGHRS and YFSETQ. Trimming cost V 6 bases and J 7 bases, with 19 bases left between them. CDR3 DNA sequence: TGCGCCAGCACCCCCGGGACACTTGGAGTCGGGGAGCTGTTTTTT. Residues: CASTPGTLGVGELFF.

The chain's CDR3 is CASSPRQVTGELFF. Here the CDR3 DNA reads TGTGCCAGCAGCCCCCGACAGGTTACCGGGGAGCTGTTTTTT. J is TRBJ2-2 and V is TRBV5-4; possible D gene TRBD1, 6 bases. CDR3 length: 14 residues. V was clipped by 4 bases and J by 5 bases, with 12 bases between them. CDR1 is SGHNT, CDR2 YYREEE, per germline (reference sequence). The entire variable domain, with the rest obtained from reference TRBV5-4 and TRBJ2-2, is as follows: ETGVTQSPTHLIKTRGQQVTLRCSSQSGHNTVSWYQQALGQGPQFIFQYYREEENGRGNFPPRFSGLQFPNYSSELNVNALELDDSALYLCASSPRQVTGELFFGEGSRLTVL.

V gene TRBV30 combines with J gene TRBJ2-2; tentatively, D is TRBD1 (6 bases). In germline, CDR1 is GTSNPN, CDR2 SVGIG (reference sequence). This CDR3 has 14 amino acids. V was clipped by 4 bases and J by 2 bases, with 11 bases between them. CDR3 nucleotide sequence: TGTGCCTGGAATTCAGGGGCCAACACCGGGGAGCTGTTTTTT. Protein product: CAWNSGANTGELFF. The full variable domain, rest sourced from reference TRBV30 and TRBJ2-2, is SQTIHQWPATLVQPVGSPLSLECTVEGTSNPNLYWYRQAAGRGLQLLFYSVGIGQISSEVPQNLSASRPQDRQFILSSKKLLLSDSGFYLCAWNSGANTGELFFGEGSRLTVL.

Here the CDR3 DNA reads TGTGCCAGCAGTGAATTCCTTCACAAAACAGGGAGGAACACTGAAGCTTTCTTT. It codes for CASSEFLHKTGRNTEAFF. V is TRBV6-1 and J is TRBJ1-1; tentative D call: TRBD1 (6 bases). Germline lookup yields CDR1 MNHNS and CDR2 SASEGT. CDR3 length: 18 residues. The V and J ends lost 2 bases and 1 base respectively, with 20 bases between them.

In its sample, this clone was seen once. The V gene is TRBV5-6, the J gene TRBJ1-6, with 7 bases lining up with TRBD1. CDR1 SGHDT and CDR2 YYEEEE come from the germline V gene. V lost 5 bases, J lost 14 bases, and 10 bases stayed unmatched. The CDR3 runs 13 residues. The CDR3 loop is CASRGRGEFTLHF. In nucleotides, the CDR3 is TGTGCCAGCAGGGGCAGGGGGGAATTCACCCTCCACTTT. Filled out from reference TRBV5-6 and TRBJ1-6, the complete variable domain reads DAGVTQSPTHLIKTRGQQVTLRCSPKSGHDTVSWYQQALGQGPQFIFQYYEEEERQRGNFPDRFSGHQFPNYSSELNVNALLLGDSALYLCASRGRGEFTLHFGNGTRLTVT.

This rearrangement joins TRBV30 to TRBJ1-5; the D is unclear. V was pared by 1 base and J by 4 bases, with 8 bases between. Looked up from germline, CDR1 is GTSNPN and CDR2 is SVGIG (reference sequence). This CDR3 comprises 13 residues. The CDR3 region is CAWSGELNQPQHF. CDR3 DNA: TGTGCCTGGAGTGGAGAGCTAAATCAGCCCCAGCATTTT.

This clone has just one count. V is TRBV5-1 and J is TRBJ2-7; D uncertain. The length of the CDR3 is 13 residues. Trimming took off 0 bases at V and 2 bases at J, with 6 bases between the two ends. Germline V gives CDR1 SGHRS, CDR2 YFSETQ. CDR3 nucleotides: TGCGCCAGCAGCTTGGAACTAACCTACGAGCAGTACTTC. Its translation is CASSLELTYEQYF.

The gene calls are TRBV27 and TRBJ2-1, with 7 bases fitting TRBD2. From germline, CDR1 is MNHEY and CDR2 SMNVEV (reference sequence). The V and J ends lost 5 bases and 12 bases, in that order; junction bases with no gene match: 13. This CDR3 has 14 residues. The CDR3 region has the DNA TGTGCCAGCAGTCCTGGACTAGGAGGTGGTGGGCAGTTCTTC. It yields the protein CASSPGLGGGGQFF.

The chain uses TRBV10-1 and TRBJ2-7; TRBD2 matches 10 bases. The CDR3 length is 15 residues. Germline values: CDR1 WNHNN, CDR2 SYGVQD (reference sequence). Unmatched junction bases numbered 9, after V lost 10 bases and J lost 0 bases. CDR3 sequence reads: CAILLSGGSSYEQYF. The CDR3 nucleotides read TGCGCCATTCTCCTTAGCGGGGGGAGCTCCTACGAGCAGTACTTC.